One and the same sample provided the 8 T cell receptor beta chains below, sequenced in a study of graft-versus-host responses after intestinal transplantation. Assay: immunoSEQ multiplex PCR; the TCRdb copy retains only in-frame clones and omits some. In the table there are roughly 51,000 clones, around 92% of which are singletons. The antigens these receptors bind are not known. The sample consisted of unstimulated CD4+ T cells sorted from spleen or lymph node cells, taken before transplant. Receptors were obtained from a human donor who was the organ donor for an intestinal transplant.

The sample holds a few counts of this clone. The chain has TRBV5-6 and TRBJ1-2, with 10 nucleotides matching TRBD1. This CDR3 is built from 14 residues. Trimming removed 4 bases from V and 7 bases from J; junction bases left unmatched: 7. Germline CDR1 SGHDT, CDR2 YYEEEE. The DNA of the CDR3 is TGTGCCAGCAGCCCGGGACAGGGGCCCCTTGGCTACACCTTC. Encoded protein: CASSPGQGPLGYTF.

The CDR3 DNA is TGTGCCAGCGGCAAAGTGAGGAATGAAAAACTGTTTTTT. Its translation is CASGKVRNEKLFF. This rearrangement joins TRBV6-1 to TRBJ1-4; D is ambiguous. The V and J ends lost 8 bases and 5 bases respectively, with 12 bases between them. The CDR3 totals 13 residues. Germline loops: CDR1 MNHNS, CDR2 SASEGT.

The rearrangement links TRBV19 to TRBJ2-6; 7 bases are a match to TRBD1. CDR1 and CDR2 from the germline V gene are LNHDA and SQIVND (reference sequence). V dropped 7 bases and J dropped 0; count of bases not matched to a gene: 6. The CDR3 runs to 16 residues. CDR3 protein: CASTPRQGSGANVLTF. For the CDR3, the DNA is TGTGCCAGTACTCCCCGACAGGGCTCTGGGGCCAACGTCCTGACTTTC.

The V and J genes are TRBV2 and TRBJ2-7; 8 nucleotides match TRBD1. Germline loops: CDR1 SNHLY, CDR2 FYNNEI. The trim removed 2 bases at V and 5 bases at J, leaving 14 bases unmatched. The length of the CDR3 is 17 residues. The chain's CDR3 is CASSEFFSGQGSNEQYF. The CDR3 nucleotides read TGTGCCAGCAGTGAATTTTTTTCAGGACAGGGTTCCAACGAGCAGTACTTC.

The chain carries TRBV28 and TRBJ2-1; 10 positions agree with TRBD1. The V segment lost 8 bases and the J segment 5 bases; nucleotides outside the gene matches: 9. CDR1 and CDR2 from the germline V gene are MDHEN and SYDVKM. This CDR3 is built from 15 residues. Written as DNA, the CDR3 is TGTGCCAGCGTGATAGGGGACAGGGGAAACAATGAGCAGTTCTTC. Translation: CASVIGDRGNNEQFF.

The chain uses TRBV11-2 and TRBJ2-7; D perhaps matches TRBD1 (6 bases). CDR1 and CDR2 from the germline V gene are SGHAT and FQNNGV. The CDR3 totals 14 residues. Trimming shortened V by 2 bases and J by 4 bases, and 12 bases separated the two germline ends. CDR3: CASSLSDRLYEQYF. CDR3 nucleotides: TGTGCCAGCAGCTTAAGCGACAGGCTGTACGAGCAGTACTTC.

Note on this clone: The sample carries other DNA sequences with the same CDR3. The rearrangement uses TRBV5-1 and TRBJ2-1, with 7 bases lining up with TRBD1. The CDR3 sequence is 14 residues long. Germline CDR1 reads SGHRS; CDR2 reads YFSETQ. V was pared by 5 bases and J by 8 bases, with 10 bases of the junction left unmatched. CDR3 coding DNA: TGCGCCAGCAGGGAAGGGGGCCCTAACGATGAGCAGTTCTTC. Protein sequence: CASREGGPNDEQFF.

The rearrangement links TRBV14 to TRBJ2-5, with TRBD2 matching over 10 bases. The CDR3 extends over 17 amino acids. The J segment lost 5 bases and the V segment lost 4 bases, leaving 13 bases of the junction unmatched. CDR1 and CDR2 (germline): SGHDN, FVKESK. DNA for the CDR3: TGTGCCAGCAGCCGTGTCCTAGCGGGAGCTGTGTTGGAGACCCAGTACTTC. It is translated as CASSRVLAGAVLETQYF.